What follows describes a single TCR beta chain. This record comes from a study of blood T cell repertoires in COVID-19. At the level of the study: Sources were T cells, B-cell-depleted T cells, or PBMCs; the material itself was cDNA or gDNA.

Repertoires were generated with immunoSEQ multiplex PCR, while TCRdb's copy carries only in-frame clones and drops some. This table holds tens of thousands of clones, under 85% found once. Germline CDR1 and CDR2: ENHRY and SYGVKD. V shed 0 bases and J 2 bases; nucleotides not matched to a gene: 5. The length of the CDR3 is 16 residues. The sample comprised peripheral blood. The TCR originated in a human donor in a cohort sampled during active COVID-19. The J gene is TRBJ2-3, the V gene TRBV10-3; TRBD2 agrees at 7 bases. CDR3 in amino acids: CAISESGGGLTDTQYF. The CDR3 DNA sequence: TGTGCCATCAGTGAGTCGGGCGGGGGACTCACAGATACGCAGTATTTT.